These T cell receptor beta chains were read from a single sample in a study of blood T cell repertoires in COVID-19. TCRdb keeps only in-frame clones here, not all; method: immunoSEQ multiplex PCR. The data show about 250,000 clones, with around 86% seen just once and over 1.5% held by the top ten. The sample taken for sequencing was PBMCs or T cells enriched from blood (not recorded which). The receptors were sampled from a man aged 35 to 55 who had recovered from COVID-19. Each CDR3 is given with its conserved first and last residue. Clone size appears in some rows only: once, few, many, or a class for an expanded clone.

once	TRBV19	15	TRBJ2-3	CASKGLAGFTDTQYF
once	TRBV9	13	TRBJ1-3	CASSVAFGNTIYF
-	TRBV4-3	16	TRBJ2-2	CASSQIRTGGPGELFF
-	TRBV7-8	13	TRBJ1-6	CATDSDGNSPLHF
-	TRBV19	13	TRBJ2-1	CASSTGFYNEQFF
-	TRBV5-1	12	TRBJ1-2	CASQGSDYGYTF
-	TRBV4-1	14	TRBJ1-2	CASSQETGHYGYTF
-	TRBV18	13	TRBJ2-7	CASSPPRPYEQYF
-	TRBV7-9	16	TRBJ2-7	CASSLRPGQGAYEQYF
-	TRBV10-3	15	TRBJ2-7	CAISGAPTGTYEQYF
-	TRBV6-5	13	TRBJ1-1	CASSSPVLTEAFF
-	TRBV9	15	TRBJ2-3	CASSRSGGADDTQYF
-	TRBV7-8	15	TRBJ1-3	CASSLGRGLGNTIYF
-	TRBV12-3/TRBV12-4	13	TRBJ2-1	CASSFRGVSEQFF
-	TRBV4-2	16	TRBJ1-4	CASSQTSDGDNEKLFF
-	TRBV28	17	TRBJ1-3	CASSPPQGTDSGNTIYF
-	TRBV5-1	15	TRBJ2-7	CASSLLAGNSYEQYF
few	TRBV7-2	15	TRBJ1-3	CASSLVGGVGNTIYF
few	TRBV6-5	12	TRBJ2-7	CASSSEIYEQYF
-	TRBV2	14	TRBJ2-5	CASSLRQVQETQYF
-	TRBV6-5	14	TRBJ2-6	CASMRDSGANVLTF
-	TRBV27	14	TRBJ1-3	CASRTGGPGNTIYF
-	TRBV6-5	13	TRBJ2-7	CASQPPGGYEQYF
-	TRBV6-5	15	TRBJ2-7	CASSYSTGDPREQYF
once	TRBV11-3	14	TRBJ2-2	CASSLRGSTGELFF
-	TRBV7-9	15	TRBJ2-5	CASSPGRTGQETQYF
-	TRBV5-4	14	TRBJ2-7	CASSATSETYEQYF
few	TRBV5-4	13	TRBJ2-5	CASSLLPIETQYF
-	TRBV7-5	20	TRBJ1-2	CVRSLVDVPTGPDFNYGYTF
few	TRBV9	16	TRBJ2-5	CASSPKWRDLQETQYF
-	TRBV6-5	14	TRBJ2-7	CASSYNSHSYEQYF
-	TRBV6-5	13	TRBJ1-2	CASSYPDRGGYTF
-	TRBV15	14	TRBJ1-1	CATKTGTGGTEAFF
-	TRBV19	14	TRBJ2-2	CASKDSGNTGELFF
-	TRBV28	13	TRBJ1-4	CASIPTGMRKLFF
few	TRBV11-2	13	TRBJ1-1	CASTHGGSTEAFF
-	TRBV19	15	TRBJ1-5	CASSSTTGYSQPQHF
-	TRBV4-1	15	TRBJ2-7	CASSQEGVANYEQYF
-	TRBV7-9	15	TRBJ1-6	CASSLVPGPNSPLHF
-	TRBV12-3/TRBV12-4	13	TRBJ1-1	CASSRQGGTEAFF
-	TRBV15	17	TRBJ1-4	CATSRGGTESSNEKLFF
few	TRBV28	14	TRBJ2-7	CASSPGLAGNEQYF
-	TRBV5-1	15	TRBJ2-2	CASSWGTGSTGELFF
-	TRBV5-4	12	TRBJ2-7	CASSRGLAGTNF
-	TRBV5-6	16	TRBJ2-3	CASSRSLAAPTDTQYF
few	TRBV2	13	TRBJ2-3	CASNGGLGDTQYF
-	TRBV27	16	TRBJ2-2	CASSYRQGLNTGELFF
-	TRBV10-3	13	TRBJ1-2	CAIRGTGTHGYTF
-	TRBV10-3	14	TRBJ2-7	CAISVQKDGGEQYF
-	TRBV30	12	TRBJ1-1	CAWTRGSTEAFF
once	TRBV7-9	17	TRBJ2-5	CASSTLKKGQGGETQYF
-	TRBV30	14	TRBJ2-2	CAWAPGTGLGELFF
-	TRBV5-8	14	TRBJ2-7	CASSLQGYAVEQYF